This TCR beta chain was recorded in a study of T cell repertoires in cytomegalovirus infection (dated by TCRdb to between 2018 and 2020). Looking at the study overall: The peptide stimulations were aimed at well-studied HLA-B-restricted epitopes as well as recently identified HLA-C-restricted CMV epitopes, whose presentation resists viral immunomodulation. Because public TCR beta signatures pointed to carriage of CMV infection together with the matching HLA type, the HLA type of each donor mattered for the analysis.

Based on the germline V gene, the CDR1 and CDR2 sequences are SGHRS and YFSETQ. Reading from cysteine to phenylalanine, the CDR3 counts 13 amino acids. Only CDR3 DNA remains: 39 bases, in frame from the first base. The instrument was an Illumina HiSeq 1500. Starting from the raw public reads, TCRdb applied fastp trimming at Q25, assembled clones with MiXCR and retained in-frame beta chains. One record per CDR3 amino acid sequence lists the most common genes and DNA. This sample comprises roughly 730,000 distinct CDR3 sequences, around a third of them detected only once. 15% to 20% of the sample lies in the top ten. Read against the paper, the sample's treatment or condition label means: in vitro stimulation with specific CMV peptide epitopes to enrich CMV-specific T cells. The sample holds many counts of this clonotype. Its antigen is not yet known. One end of the junction varies from germline; a read error may be responsible.

Overall study outcomes, separate from this receptor: The ex vivo response was dominated by HLA-C-restricted CMV-specific TCR beta clonotypes, and the single most frequent clonotype in two of eight donors was supplied by these HLA-C-restricted clonotypes. Carriers of CMV infection plus the relevant HLA type were discriminated by the cumulative frequency of public TCR beta family members in the study cohort and in an independent approximately 400-donor cohort.

The origin of this receptor is a human donor in good health (CMV status not recorded). Some clones in this sample may be carry-over from other donors' samples. Sample: cultured PBMCs, taken from culture after CMV antigen stimulation. This chain joins TRBV5-1 to TRBJ2-7; no confident D gene assignment can be made. The nucleotide sequence reads TGTGCCAGCAGCGCCGGGTCTTCCTACGAGCAGTACTTC. Its coded protein is CASSAGSSYEQYF.